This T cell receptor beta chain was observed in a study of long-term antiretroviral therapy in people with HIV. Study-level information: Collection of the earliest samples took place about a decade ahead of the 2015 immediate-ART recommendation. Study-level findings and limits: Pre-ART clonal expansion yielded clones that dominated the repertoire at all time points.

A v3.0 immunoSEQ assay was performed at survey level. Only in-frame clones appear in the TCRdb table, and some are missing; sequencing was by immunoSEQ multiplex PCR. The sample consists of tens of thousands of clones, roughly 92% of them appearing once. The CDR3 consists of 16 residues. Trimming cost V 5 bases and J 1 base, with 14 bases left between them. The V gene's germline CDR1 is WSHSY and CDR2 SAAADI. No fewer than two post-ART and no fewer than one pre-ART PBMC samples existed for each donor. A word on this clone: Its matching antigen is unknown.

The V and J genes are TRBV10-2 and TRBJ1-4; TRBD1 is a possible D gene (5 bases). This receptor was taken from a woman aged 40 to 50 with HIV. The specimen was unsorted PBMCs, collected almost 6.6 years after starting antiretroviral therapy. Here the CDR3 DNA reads TGCGCCAGCAGTTCGGTGGGGGTAGGAACTAATGAAAAACTGTTTTTT. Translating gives CASSSVGVGTNEKLFF.